This record concerns one T cell receptor beta chain sequence. This CDR3 is built from 13 residues. After removal of 2 bases from V and 1 base from J, the junction contained 2 bases not matched to a gene. Germline CDR1 and CDR2: SQVTM and ANQGSEA. These data originate in a study of T cell changes during pregnancy in multiple sclerosis. Here immunoSEQ multiplex PCR was the method, and the copy in TCRdb shows in-frame clones only, minus some. This sample has about 36,000 clones, with around 91% found just once. The sequence was collected from a female donor in good health, enrolled as a control in a pregnancy study. The sequencing here drew on CD4+ T cells from peripheral blood mononuclear cells, taken in the second trimester of pregnancy. The V call is TRBV29-1, the J call TRBJ2-7, with 7 bases fitting TRBD2. CDR3 sequence: CSVETSVSYEQYF. In nucleotides, the CDR3 is TGCAGCGTTGAAACTAGCGTGTCCTACGAGCAGTACTTC.